In this sample, the clone carrying this T cell receptor beta chain turned up many times. Its antigen is as yet unknown. These data come from a study of CD8 T cells in ankylosing spondylitis. The CDR3 has 13 residues. Germline assignment: CDR1 SQVTM and CDR2 ANQGSEA. Trimming left V 3 bases short and J 3 bases short, with 11 bases between. Quantitative 5'-RACE with molecular barcodes was used to make the TCR beta libraries. TCRdb ran MiXCR on the 5' RACE reads and lists one entry per CDR3 protein. The top ten hold 12% of the sample, which has 130,000 or so distinct CDR3 sequences, around 7% seen once. Findings and caveats of the study: A number of the motif variants had already been described in reactive arthritis synovial fluid and blood. Disease-linked clones were reportedly significantly enriched in matched ankylosing spondylitis synovial fluid.

The origin of this receptor is a male donor with ankylosing spondylitis or in good health (not recorded which). The sequenced sample was blood, either unsorted or a sorted T cell fraction (not recorded which). V gene TRBV29-1 combines with J gene TRBJ1-2, with TRBD1 as a possible D gene (6 bases). CDR3 residues: CSVDVGGHYGYTF. DNA of the CDR3: TGCAGCGTTGACGTCGGGGGGCACTATGGCTACACCTTC.